Detailed here is one T cell receptor (beta chain). This entry comes from a study of blood T cells in healthy people across ages. Each donor was a healthy Caucasian individual from Russia, aged about 6 to 95. Through a sample-barcoded 5' primer and a J-beta primer mix, a second PCR was run for roughly 7 to 11 cycles. TCRdb used MiXCR to reprocess the 5' RACE reads, holding one entry per CDR3 protein. The sample lists hundreds of thousands of distinct CDR3 sequences, 58% occurring once. The CDR3 is 14 residues long. Trimming took off 1 base at V and 9 bases at J, with 15 bases between the two ends. Germline CDR1 is DFQATT and CDR2 is SNEGSKA (reference sequence).

The V call is TRBV20-1, the J call TRBJ2-2; TRBD1 might be the D (6 bases). This sequence was found in a man between 60 and 75 years old in good health. Material for sequencing was blood. Here the CDR3 reads CSARGGAGVRELFF. The CDR3 DNA is TGCAGTGCTAGAGGTGGCGCAGGGGTCAGGGAGCTGTTTTTT.